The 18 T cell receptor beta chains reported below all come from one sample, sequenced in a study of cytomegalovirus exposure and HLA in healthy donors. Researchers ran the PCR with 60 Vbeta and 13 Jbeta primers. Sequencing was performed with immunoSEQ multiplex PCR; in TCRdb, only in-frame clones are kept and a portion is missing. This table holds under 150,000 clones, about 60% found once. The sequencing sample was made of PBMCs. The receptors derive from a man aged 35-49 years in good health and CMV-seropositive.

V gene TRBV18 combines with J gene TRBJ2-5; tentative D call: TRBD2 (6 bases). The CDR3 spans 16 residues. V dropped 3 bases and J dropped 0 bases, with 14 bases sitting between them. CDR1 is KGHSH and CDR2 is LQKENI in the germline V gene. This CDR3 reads CASSPFGGSHQETQYF. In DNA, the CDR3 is TGTGCCAGCTCACCTTTCGGGGGAAGTCACCAAGAGACCCAGTACTTC.

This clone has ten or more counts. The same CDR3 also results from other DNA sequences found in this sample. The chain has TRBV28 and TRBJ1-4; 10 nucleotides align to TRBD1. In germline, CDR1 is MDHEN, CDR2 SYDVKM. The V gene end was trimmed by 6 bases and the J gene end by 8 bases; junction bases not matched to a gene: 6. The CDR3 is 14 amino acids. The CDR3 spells CASSKGQGREKLFF. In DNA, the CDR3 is TGTGCCAGCAGCAAGGGACAGGGGCGGGAAAAACTGTTTTTT.

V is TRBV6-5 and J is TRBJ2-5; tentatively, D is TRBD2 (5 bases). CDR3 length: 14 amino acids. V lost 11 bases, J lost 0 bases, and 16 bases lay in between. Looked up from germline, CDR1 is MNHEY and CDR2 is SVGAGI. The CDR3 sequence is CASRRSSYQETQYF. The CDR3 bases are TGTGCCTCCCGGAGGTCTAGTTACCAAGAGACCCAGTACTTC.

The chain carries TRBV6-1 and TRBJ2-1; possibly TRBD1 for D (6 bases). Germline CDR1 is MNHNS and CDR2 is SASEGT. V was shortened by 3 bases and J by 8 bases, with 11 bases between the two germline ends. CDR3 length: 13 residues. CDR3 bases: TGTGCCAGCAGTGATACAGGGATCCATGAGCAGTTCTTC. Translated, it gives CASSDTGIHEQFF.

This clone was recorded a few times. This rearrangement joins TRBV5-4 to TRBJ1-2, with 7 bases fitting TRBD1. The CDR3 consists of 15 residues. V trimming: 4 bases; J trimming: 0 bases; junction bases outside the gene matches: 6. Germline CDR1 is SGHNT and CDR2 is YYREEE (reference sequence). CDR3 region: CASSRGQASNYGYTF. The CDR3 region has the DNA TGTGCCAGCAGCCGTGGACAGGCTTCTAACTATGGCTACACCTTC.

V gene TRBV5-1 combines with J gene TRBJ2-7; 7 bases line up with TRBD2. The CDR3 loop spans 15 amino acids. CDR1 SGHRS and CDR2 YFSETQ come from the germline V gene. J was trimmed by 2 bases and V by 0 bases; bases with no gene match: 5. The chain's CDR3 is CASSLGAGETYEQYF. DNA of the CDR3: TGCGCCAGCAGCTTGGGGGCGGGGGAAACCTACGAGCAGTACTTC.

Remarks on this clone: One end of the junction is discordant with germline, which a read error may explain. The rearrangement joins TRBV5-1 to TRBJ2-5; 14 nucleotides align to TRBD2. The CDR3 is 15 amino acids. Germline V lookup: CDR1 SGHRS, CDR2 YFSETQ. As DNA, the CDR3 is TGTGCCAGCAGGGGGGGACTAGCGGGGGAACAGACCCAGTACTTC. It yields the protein CASRGGLAGEQTQYF. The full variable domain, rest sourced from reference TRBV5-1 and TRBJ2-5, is KAGVTQTPRYLIKTRGQQVTLSCSPISGHRSVSWYQQTPGQGLQFLFEYFSETQRNKGNFPGRFSGRQFSNSRSEMNVSTLELGDSALYLCASRGGLAGEQTQYFGPGTRLLVL.

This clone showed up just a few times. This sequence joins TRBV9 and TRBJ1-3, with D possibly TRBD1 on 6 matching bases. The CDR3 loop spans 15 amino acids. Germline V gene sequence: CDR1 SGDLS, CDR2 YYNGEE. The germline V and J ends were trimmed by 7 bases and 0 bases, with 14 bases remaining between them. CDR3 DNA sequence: TGTGCCAGCTCCCAAGGGGGGGTCTCTGGAAACACCATATATTTT. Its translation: CASSQGGVSGNTIYF.

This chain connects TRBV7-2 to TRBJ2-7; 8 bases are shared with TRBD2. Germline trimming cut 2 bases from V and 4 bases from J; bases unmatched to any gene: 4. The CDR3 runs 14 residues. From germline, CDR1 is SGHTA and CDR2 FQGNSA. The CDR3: CASSLSRGAYEQYF. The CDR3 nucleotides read TGTGCCAGCAGCTTATCGCGGGGGGCATACGAGCAGTACTTC.

CDR3 in amino acids: CASSVGAGARSYEQYF. Here the CDR3 DNA reads TGTGCCAGCAGCGTGGGGGCGGGGGCAAGGAGTTACGAGCAGTACTTC. V gene TRBV9 combines with J gene TRBJ2-7, with a tentative D call TRBD2 (7 bases). V was shortened by 2 bases and J by 4 bases, with 19 bases between the two germline ends. Germline V gene sequence: CDR1 SGDLS, CDR2 YYNGEE. This CDR3 region has 16 residues. Together with reference TRBV9 and TRBJ2-7, the CDR3 gives the full variable domain: DSGVTQTPKHLITATGQRVTLRCSPRSGDLSVYWYQQSLDQGLQFLIQYYNGEERAKGNILERFSAQQFPDLHSELNLSSLELGDSALYFCASSVGAGARSYEQYFGPGTRLTVT.

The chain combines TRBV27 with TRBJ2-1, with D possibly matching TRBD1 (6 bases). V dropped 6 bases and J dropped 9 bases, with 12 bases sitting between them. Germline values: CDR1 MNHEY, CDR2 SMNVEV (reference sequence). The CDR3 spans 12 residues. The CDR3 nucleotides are TGTGCCAGCAGGTCACAGGGTACTGAGCAGTTCTTC. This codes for CASRSQGTEQFF.

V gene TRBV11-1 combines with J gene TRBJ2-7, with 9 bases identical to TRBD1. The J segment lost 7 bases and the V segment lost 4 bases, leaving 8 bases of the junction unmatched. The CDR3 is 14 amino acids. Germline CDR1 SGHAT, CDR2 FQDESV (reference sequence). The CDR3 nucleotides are TGTGCCAGCAGCTCTCGGACAGGGGAAAGTGAGCAGTACTTC. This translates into CASSSRTGESEQYF.

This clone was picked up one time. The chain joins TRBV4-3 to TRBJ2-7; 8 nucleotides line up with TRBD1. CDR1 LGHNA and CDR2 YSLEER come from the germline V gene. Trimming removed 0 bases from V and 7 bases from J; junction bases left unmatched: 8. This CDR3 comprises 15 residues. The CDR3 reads CASSQDLQGALEQYF. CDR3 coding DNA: TGCGCCAGCAGCCAAGATTTGCAGGGGGCGCTTGAGCAGTACTTC.

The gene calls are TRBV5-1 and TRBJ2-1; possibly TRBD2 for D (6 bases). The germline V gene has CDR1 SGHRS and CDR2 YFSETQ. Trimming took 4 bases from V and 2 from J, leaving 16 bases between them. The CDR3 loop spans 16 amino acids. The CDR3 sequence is CASSPAGAGPYNEQFF. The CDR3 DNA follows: TGCGCCAGCAGCCCGGCTGGGGCGGGGCCCTACAATGAGCAGTTCTTC.

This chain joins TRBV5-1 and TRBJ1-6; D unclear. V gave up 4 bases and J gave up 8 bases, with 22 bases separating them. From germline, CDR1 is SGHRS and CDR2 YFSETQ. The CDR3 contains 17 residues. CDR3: CASSPFVTDAKDSPLHF. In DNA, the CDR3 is TGCGCCAGCAGCCCCTTTGTAACAGATGCTAAGGATTCACCCCTCCACTTT.

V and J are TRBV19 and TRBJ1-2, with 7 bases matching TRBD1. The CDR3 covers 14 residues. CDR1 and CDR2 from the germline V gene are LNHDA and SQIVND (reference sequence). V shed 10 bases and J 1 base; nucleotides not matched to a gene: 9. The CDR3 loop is CATRRNRGNYGYTF. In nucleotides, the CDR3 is TGTGCCACCCGAAGGAACAGGGGTAACTATGGCTACACCTTC.

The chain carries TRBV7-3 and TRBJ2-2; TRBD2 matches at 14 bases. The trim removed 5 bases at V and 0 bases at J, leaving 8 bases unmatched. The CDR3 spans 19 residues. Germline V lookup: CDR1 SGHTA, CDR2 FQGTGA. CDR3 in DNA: TGTGCCAGCAGCGGGCGGACTAGCGGGGGGCGATCGAACACCGGGGAGCTGTTTTTT. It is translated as CASSGRTSGGRSNTGELFF.

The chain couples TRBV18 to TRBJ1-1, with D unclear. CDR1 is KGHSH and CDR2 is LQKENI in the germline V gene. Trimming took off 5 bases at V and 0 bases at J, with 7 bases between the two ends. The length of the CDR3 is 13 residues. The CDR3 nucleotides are TGTGCCAGCTCAGGAGGTCTGAACACTGAAGCTTTCTTT. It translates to CASSGGLNTEAFF.